Shown below are 20 T cell receptor beta chains from a single sample sequenced in a study of beta chain features in type 1 diabetes. Investigators reverse transcribed all isolated RNA, so they sequenced expressed TCRB transcripts. Clones were read by immunoSEQ multiplex PCR, and TCRdb kept only the in-frame ones, dropping some. The sample gives some 660,000 clones, over 12% of which show up once; less than 0.04% is in the top ten. Study results and caveats: Researchers report that Type 1 diabetes patients had moderately but significantly shorter TCRB CDR3s across all four CD4+ subsets.

The antigens these receptors bind are not known. Sequencing used naive CD4+ T cells from blood. The receptors were sampled from a man aged 18 to 29 with type 1 diabetes.

The chain uses TRBV19 and TRBJ2-7; 9 bases fit TRBD1. CDR1 LNHDA and CDR2 SQIVND come from the germline V gene (reference sequence). Trimming at V came to 7 bases and at J to 4 bases, leaving 8 bases not matched to a gene. The CDR3 covers 14 residues. CDR3 nucleotide sequence: TGTGCCAGTAAACCGGGACAGGGAAAATACGAGCAGTACTTC. It specifies CASKPGQGKYEQYF.

The rearrangement joins TRBV14 to TRBJ1-2; D not resolved. The V end was cut by 0 bases, the J end by 6 bases, with 5 bases between. The length of the CDR3 is 12 residues. Germline CDR1 is SGHDN and CDR2 is FVKESK. The CDR3 is CASSQEVHGYTF. For the CDR3, the DNA is TGTGCCAGCAGCCAAGAAGTCCATGGCTACACCTTC.

This chain uses TRBV18 with TRBJ2-2, with D possibly TRBD2 on 5 matching bases. CDR3 length: 16 residues. Germline assignment: CDR1 KGHSH and CDR2 LQKENI. V was clipped by 3 bases and J by 0 bases, with 11 bases between them. This CDR3 is CASSPSGIANTGELFF. The CDR3, as DNA: TGTGCCAGCTCACCGAGCGGTATCGCGAACACCGGGGAGCTGTTTTTT.

This clone turned up a few times. The chain joins TRBV7-8 to TRBJ1-1, with 8 bases fitting TRBD1. Germline CDR1 and CDR2: SGHVS and FQNEAQ. With V trimmed by 4 bases and J by 7 bases, 5 bases remained unmatched. CDR3 length: 13 amino acids. As DNA, the CDR3 is TGTGCCAGCAGCTACAACAGGGGGAATGAAGCTTTCTTT. It yields the protein CASSYNRGNEAFF.

Turning to this clone: At the DNA level, this CDR3 is encoded by other sequences in the same sample as well. The chain couples TRBV20-1 to TRBJ2-5; D may be TRBD1 or TRBD2 (5 bases each). Germline CDR1 is DFQATT and CDR2 is SNEGSKA (reference sequence). Between the trimmed V and J ends, which lost 4 bases and 6 bases, there was a span of 9 bases. The CDR3 extends over 11 amino acids. CDR3 protein: CSATGGKTQYF. The DNA of the CDR3 is TGCAGTGCTACTGGGGGAAAGACCCAGTACTTC.

This clone came up a few times. The sample holds other DNA sequences that translate to the same CDR3. This chain links TRBV5-4 with TRBJ2-5; D is unclear. The CDR3 has 12 amino acids. The V and J ends lost 0 bases and 5 bases respectively, with 5 bases between them. The germline CDR1 and CDR2 sequences are SGHNT and YYREEE (reference sequence). CDR3 region: CASSLARETQYF. The CDR3 nucleotides read TGTGCCAGCAGCTTGGCCAGGGAGACCCAGTACTTC.

This clone was seen only a few times. J is TRBJ1-6 and V is TRBV30; possible D gene TRBD1, 5 bases. Trimming cost V 0 bases and J 8 bases, with 11 bases left between them. The CDR3 is 14 residues long. From germline, CDR1 is GTSNPN and CDR2 SVGIG (reference sequence). CDR3 region: CAWSVSGTDSPLHF. The CDR3 nucleotides are TGTGCCTGGAGTGTTTCAGGGACGGATTCACCCCTCCACTTT.

In this sample, this clone turned up a few times. The J gene is TRBJ2-5, the V gene TRBV11-2; D call uncertain. The CDR3 loop spans 13 amino acids. The V end was cut by 5 bases, the J end by 4 bases, with 11 bases between. CDR1 SGHAT and CDR2 FQNNGV come from the germline V gene. Written as DNA, the CDR3 is TGTGCCAGCAGCGTTGGTTCTCTAGAGACCCAGTACTTC. Its protein product is CASSVGSLETQYF.

This clone has only a few counts. The CDR3 protein is CASSLSRLTYEQYF. The CDR3 DNA reads as TGTGCCAGCAGTTTATCGAGACTTACCTACGAGCAGTACTTC. The chain combines TRBV27 with TRBJ2-7; D unresolved. V lost 0 bases to trimming and J lost 2 bases, with 8 bases between them. Per germline, CDR1 MNHEY and CDR2 SMNVEV (reference sequence). This CDR3 has 14 amino acids.

This clone was seen a few times. The chain uses TRBV28 and TRBJ2-2; D possibly uses TRBD1 or TRBD2 (5 bases each). The CDR3 contains 15 residues. In germline, CDR1 is MDHEN, CDR2 SYDVKM. V shed 3 bases and J shed 6 bases, with 14 bases lying between them. As DNA, the CDR3 is TGTGCCAGCAGTTTTGCTAGAGGGGTCCCCGGGGAGCTGTTTTTT. As protein: CASSFARGVPGELFF.

The sample holds a few counts of this clone. The CDR3: CAIVREGVSYEQYF. The CDR3 DNA follows: TGTGCCATCGTACGGGAGGGCGTTTCTTACGAGCAGTACTTC. J is TRBJ2-7 and V is TRBV10-3, with 8 bases matching TRBD2. Trimming took 8 bases from V and 4 from J; bases not matched to a gene: 10. The CDR3 spans 14 residues. The germline CDR1 and CDR2 sequences are ENHRY and SYGVKD.

The chain employs TRBV18 and TRBJ2-1, with D hard to call. V was shortened by 2 bases and J by 2 bases, with 22 bases between the two germline ends. The CDR3 has 19 amino acids. Germline V gene sequence: CDR1 KGHSH, CDR2 LQKENI. In DNA, the CDR3 is TGTGCCAGCTCACCATACCAGGATCCCCGCTTGAAAGCCTACAATGAGCAGTTCTTC. This gives the protein CASSPYQDPRLKAYNEQFF.

V and J are TRBV4-2 and TRBJ2-2; D not resolved. V shed 0 bases and J shed 6 bases, with 8 bases lying between them. CDR3 size: 14 residues. CDR1 is LGHNA and CDR2 is YNFKEQ in the germline V gene. CDR3 in DNA: TGTGCCAGCAGCCAAGAAATACAATCCGGGGAGCTGTTTTTT. Its translation is CASSQEIQSGELFF.

The V call is TRBV29-1, the J call TRBJ2-5; the D gene could be TRBD1 or TRBD2 (6 bases each). Germline V gene lookup returns CDR1 SQVTM and CDR2 ANQGSEA. V was pared by 7 bases and J by 4 bases, with 16 bases between. The CDR3 sequence is 13 residues long. The CDR3 DNA reads as TGCAGCGCTGGGGGGCAGGGGCGAGAGACCCAGTACTTC. It codes for CSAGGQGRETQYF.

The CDR3 DNA sequence: TGTGCCAGCAGCTTGGCCGAAGTTCTGGGCTACACCTTC. Translating gives CASSLAEVLGYTF. The chain employs TRBV5-4 and TRBJ1-2, with D unresolved. V lost 0 bases to trimming and J lost 8 bases, with 11 bases between them. The CDR3 covers 13 residues. Germline assignment: CDR1 SGHNT and CDR2 YYREEE (reference sequence). The variable domain in full, completed from reference TRBV5-4 and TRBJ1-2, reads ETGVTQSPTHLIKTRGQQVTLRCSSQSGHNTVSWYQQALGQGPQFIFQYYREEENGRGNFPPRFSGLQFPNYSSELNVNALELDDSALYLCASSLAEVLGYTFGSGTRLTVV.

The V and J genes are TRBV5-1 and TRBJ2-1, with D hard to call. Deletions cut 1 base from V and 5 bases from J, with 13 bases between. The length of the CDR3 is 15 residues. The germline V gene encodes CDR1 SGHRS and CDR2 YFSETQ. This CDR3 is CASSLSYNLNNEQFF. The CDR3 bases are TGCGCCAGCAGCTTGAGCTACAACCTAAACAATGAGCAGTTCTTC.

The J gene is TRBJ2-1, the V gene TRBV7-3; 12 bases line up with TRBD2. With 5 bases clipped from V and 8 bases from J, the junction kept 13 bases outside the gene matches. The germline V gene encodes CDR1 SGHTA and CDR2 FQGTGA. The CDR3 extends over 17 amino acids. This chain's CDR3 is CASSARSSSGGAYEQFF. CDR3 nucleotide sequence: TGTGCCAGCAGCGCCCGATCCTCTAGCGGGGGGGCGTATGAGCAGTTCTTC.

The chain is built from TRBV7-6 and TRBJ1-1; D is perhaps TRBD1 (5 bases). CDR1 SGHVS and CDR2 FNYEAQ come from the germline V gene. The CDR3 runs to 17 residues. Trimming shortened V by 1 base and J by 1 base, and 16 bases separated the two germline ends. The CDR3 coding sequence is TGTGCCAGCAGCTTAGGGGTGGCCGGGGGTAGGAACACTGAAGCTTTCTTT. Translation: CASSLGVAGGRNTEAFF. The whole variable domain, filled in from reference TRBV7-6 and TRBJ1-1, reads GAGVSQSPRYKVTKRGQDVALRCDPISGHVSLYWYRQALGQGPEFLTYFNYEAQQDKSGLPNDRFSAERPEGSISTLTIQRTEQRDSAMYRCASSLGVAGGRNTEAFFGQGTRLTVV.

This clone has only a few counts. The chain uses TRBV5-4 and TRBJ2-1; a possible D gene is TRBD2 (5 bases). The CDR3 has 14 residues. The V gene's germline CDR1 is SGHNT and CDR2 YYREEE (reference sequence). Trimming removed 4 bases from V and 7 bases from J, with 15 bases in between. The CDR3 loop reads CASSQDLSGNEQFF. DNA for the CDR3: TGTGCCAGCAGCCAGGACCTTTCGGGGAATGAGCAGTTCTTC.

The chain is built from TRBV10-3 and TRBJ2-1; TRBD2 agrees at 11 bases. V lost 6 bases to trimming and J lost 1 base; unmatched junction nucleotides: 2. CDR1 and CDR2 (germline): ENHRY, SYGVKD. The CDR3 loop spans 15 amino acids. The CDR3 here is CAIRLAGGSYNEQFF. CDR3 DNA: TGTGCCATCAGATTAGCGGGAGGGTCCTACAATGAGCAGTTCTTC.